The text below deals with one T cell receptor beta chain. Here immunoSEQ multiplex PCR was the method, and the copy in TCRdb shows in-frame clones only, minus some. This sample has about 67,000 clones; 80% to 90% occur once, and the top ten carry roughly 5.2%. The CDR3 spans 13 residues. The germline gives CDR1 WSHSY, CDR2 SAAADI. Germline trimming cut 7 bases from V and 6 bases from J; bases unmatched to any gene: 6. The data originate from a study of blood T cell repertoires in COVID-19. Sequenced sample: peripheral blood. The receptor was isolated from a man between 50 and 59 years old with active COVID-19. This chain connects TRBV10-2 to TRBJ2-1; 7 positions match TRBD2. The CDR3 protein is CASTGGSGNEQFF. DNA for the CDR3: TGCGCCAGCACGGGCGGGAGCGGCAATGAGCAGTTCTTC.